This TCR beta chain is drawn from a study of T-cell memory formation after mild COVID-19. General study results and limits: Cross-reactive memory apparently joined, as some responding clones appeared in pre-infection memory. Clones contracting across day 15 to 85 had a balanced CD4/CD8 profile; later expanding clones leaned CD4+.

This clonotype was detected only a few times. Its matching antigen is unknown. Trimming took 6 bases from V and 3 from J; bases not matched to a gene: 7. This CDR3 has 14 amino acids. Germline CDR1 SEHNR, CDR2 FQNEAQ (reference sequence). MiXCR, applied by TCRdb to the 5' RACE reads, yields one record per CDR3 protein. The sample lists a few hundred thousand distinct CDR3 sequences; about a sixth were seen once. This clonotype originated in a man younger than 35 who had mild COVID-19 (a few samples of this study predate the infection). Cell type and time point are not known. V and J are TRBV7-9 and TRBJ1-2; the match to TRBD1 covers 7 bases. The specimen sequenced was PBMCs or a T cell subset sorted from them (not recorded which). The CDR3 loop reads CASRATGSDYGYTF. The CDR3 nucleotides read TGTGCCAGCAGGGCGACAGGGAGTGACTATGGCTACACCTTC.